A single sample gave rise to the 20 T cell receptor beta chains below, sequenced in a study of cytomegalovirus exposure and HLA in healthy donors. 60 Vbeta and 13 Jbeta primers were used in PCR. Some clones are missing from TCRdb's copy, which holds only in-frame ones; the method was immunoSEQ multiplex PCR. This table holds approximately 190,000 clones, 84% found once. The material sequenced was PBMCs. The source of these receptors is a woman between 45 and 65 years old in good health and CMV-seropositive.

This clone was counted a few times. The chain carries TRBV28 and TRBJ2-3; D might be TRBD1 (7 bases). CDR1 and CDR2 (germline): MDHEN, SYDVKM. V lost 3 bases to trimming and J lost 8 bases, with 12 bases between them. The CDR3 totals 13 residues. Here the CDR3 DNA reads TGTGCCAGCAGTTTGTCAGGGGGAGGTACGCAGTATTTT. Amino acids: CASSLSGGGTQYF.

V is TRBV2 and J is TRBJ1-5; 8 bases fit TRBD1. This CDR3 has 14 amino acids. Germline CDR1 reads SNHLY; CDR2 reads FYNNEI. The junction had 6 bases not matched to a gene; V was cut back by 6 bases and J by 5 bases. CDR3 loop: CASSGQGSYQPQHF. In DNA form, the CDR3 reads TGTGCCAGCAGCGGACAGGGCTCCTATCAGCCCCAGCATTTT.

The chain employs TRBV19 and TRBJ2-7; 7 bases align to TRBD2. Unmatched junction bases numbered 8, after V lost 5 bases and J lost 7 bases. This CDR3 is built from 13 residues. Germline V gene sequence: CDR1 LNHDA, CDR2 SQIVND (reference sequence). The CDR3 coding sequence is TGTGCCAGTAGTCCGGGAGGAGGTGGGGAGCAGTACTTC. Translation gives CASSPGGGGEQYF. The full variable domain, rest sourced from reference TRBV19 and TRBJ2-7, is DGGITQSPKYLFRKEGQNVTLSCEQNLNHDAMYWYRQDPGQGLRLIYYSQIVNDFQKGDIAEGYSVSREKKESFPLTVTSAQKNPTAFYLCASSPGGGGEQYFGPGTRLTVT.

The CDR3 reads CASSLRRGGDYEQYF. DNA of the CDR3: TGTGCCAGCAGTTTACGGCGGGGGGGAGACTACGAGCAGTACTTC. J is TRBJ2-5 and V is TRBV27, with TRBD2 identical over 9 bases. TRBJ2-7 explains the end of the DNA better; the J call may be wrong. Germline-derived CDR1 and CDR2 are MNHEY and SMNVEV (reference sequence). The CDR3 sequence is 15 residues long.

The chain links TRBV5-4 to TRBJ1-1, with TRBD1 matching over 8 bases. Germline CDR1 and CDR2: SGHNT and YYREEE (reference sequence). V lost 2 bases, J lost 1 base, and 13 bases stayed unmatched. The CDR3 is 18 residues long. CDR3 coding DNA: TGTGCCAGCAGCTTTGTACAGGGGGGCCGCGGGTCGAACACTGAAGCTTTCTTT. Translating gives CASSFVQGGRGSNTEAFF.

This clone came up a few times. The CDR3 reads CASSTRSTEAFF. CDR3 in DNA: TGTGCCAGCTCTACTAGGAGCACTGAAGCTTTCTTT. The chain couples TRBV6-1 to TRBJ1-1; D remains ambiguous. Germline V gene data show CDR1 as MNHNS and CDR2 as SASEGT. V lost 8 bases, J lost 4 bases, and 11 bases lay in between. The CDR3 contains 12 residues.

This sequence joins TRBV4-2 and TRBJ2-7; 7 bases agree with TRBD2. CDR1 is LGHNA, CDR2 YNFKEQ, per germline. The CDR3 has 14 amino acids. Trimming at V came to 2 bases and at J to 2 bases, leaving 3 bases not matched to a gene. The CDR3 region is CASSQPSGAYEQYF. The CDR3 DNA reads TGTGCCAGCAGCCAACCGAGCGGGGCCTACGAGCAGTACTTC.

The chain is built from TRBV6-1 and TRBJ2-2, with TRBD1 matching 9 bases. Germline CDR1 MNHNS, CDR2 SASEGT. The CDR3 is 14 amino acids. V shed 6 bases, J shed 3 bases, and the junction held 2 bases outside the gene matches. The CDR3 bases are TGTGCCAGCAGACAGGGGGCAGACACCGGGGAGCTGTTTTTT. Translating it yields CASRQGADTGELFF.

This sequence joins TRBV7-9 and TRBJ2-3; the D is unclear. The CDR3 loop spans 15 amino acids. V lost 1 base and J lost 2, with 10 bases in between. Germline loops: CDR1 SEHNR, CDR2 FQNEAQ (reference sequence). The CDR3 DNA reads TGTGCCAGCAGCTTAGGGCCGCACACCACAGATACGCAGTATTTT. The encoded protein is CASSLGPHTTDTQYF.

This rearrangement joins TRBV5-1 to TRBJ2-1; 8 bases align to TRBD2. CDR1 is SGHRS and CDR2 is YFSETQ in the germline V gene. J gave up 10 bases and V 1 base, and 10 bases lay outside the gene matches. CDR3 length equals 15 residues. In DNA form, the CDR3 reads TGCGCCAGCAGCTTGTCCGGGGGGGCCGGCGGCGAGCAGTTCTTC. It encodes CASSLSGGAGGEQFF.

V and J are TRBV27 and TRBJ2-2, with D perhaps matching TRBD1 (6 bases). Trimming removed 3 bases from V and 7 bases from J, with 18 bases in between. This CDR3 region has 16 residues. The germline V gene encodes CDR1 MNHEY and CDR2 SMNVEV (reference sequence). This chain's CDR3 is CASSFGGAVRGGELFF. CDR3 DNA: TGTGCCAGCAGTTTTGGGGGCGCGGTTCGAGGCGGGGAGCTGTTTTTT.

The rearrangement links TRBV9 to TRBJ2-7, with a tentative D call TRBD2 (5 bases). V was trimmed by 3 bases and J by 3 bases, leaving 13 bases between them. Germline V gene data show CDR1 as SGDLS and CDR2 as YYNGEE. This CDR3 region has 14 residues. Written as DNA, the CDR3 is TGTGCCAGCAGCGCTACGGGATCCTTCTACGAGCAGTACTTC. It specifies CASSATGSFYEQYF.

V is TRBV2 and J is TRBJ2-2, with TRBD1 identical over 9 bases. Germline V lookup: CDR1 SNHLY, CDR2 FYNNEI. The J segment lost 4 bases and the V segment lost 6 bases, leaving 3 bases of the junction unmatched. The CDR3 is made up of 14 amino acids. In nucleotides, the CDR3 is TGTGCCAGCAGGGGACAGGGAGGCACCGGGGAGCTGTTTTTT. Its protein is CASRGQGGTGELFF.

The DNA for the CDR3 is TGTGCCAGCAGCCTCGGGACTAGCGTAACAGATACGCAGTATTTT. It specifies CASSLGTSVTDTQYF. The chain has TRBV11-3 and TRBJ2-3; 10 bases are shared with TRBD2. The CDR3 extends over 15 amino acids. The junction had 5 bases not matched to a gene; V was cut back by 5 bases and J by 3 bases. The germline CDR1 and CDR2 sequences are SGHNT and YENEEA.

The chain links TRBV5-4 to TRBJ2-3, with 9 bases that match TRBD2. J was trimmed by 9 bases and V by 4 bases; bases with no gene match: 15. CDR3 length: 16 residues. Germline V gene sequence: CDR1 SGHNT, CDR2 YYREEE (reference sequence). The CDR3 DNA is TGTGCCAGCAGCCCCTCCGGGACTAGCCCCGCTGGGACGCAGTATTTT. This gives the protein CASSPSGTSPAGTQYF.

For this clone: Other DNA sequences in this sample translate to the same CDR3. This sequence joins TRBV9 and TRBJ2-7, with D perhaps matching TRBD1 (6 bases). This CDR3 spans 14 amino acids. The V and J ends lost 0 bases and 3 bases respectively, with 10 bases between them. Germline loops: CDR1 SGDLS, CDR2 YYNGEE. Here the CDR3 DNA reads TGTGCCAGCAGCGTAGGGGACAAAAACTACGAGCAGTACTTC. Encoded protein: CASSVGDKNYEQYF.

The chain has TRBV28 and TRBJ1-5, with a weak D call TRBD1 (6 bases). Per germline, CDR1 MDHEN and CDR2 SYDVKM. Trimming removed 1 base from V and 4 bases from J, with 14 bases in between. The CDR3 sequence is 16 residues long. The CDR3 DNA follows: TGTGCCAGCAGTTTATTGGGGGGGGCGCGGAATCAGCCCCAGCATTTT. Its translation: CASSLLGGARNQPQHF.

The chain is built from TRBV19 and TRBJ2-7, with D possibly TRBD1 on 5 matching bases. The CDR3 sequence is 15 residues long. Germline V lookup: CDR1 LNHDA, CDR2 SQIVND (reference sequence). Trimming took off 3 bases at V and 1 base at J, with 13 bases between the two ends. The CDR3 here is CASSILWGASYEQYF. For the CDR3, the DNA is TGTGCCAGTAGTATTTTGTGGGGCGCATCCTACGAGCAGTACTTC.

The V gene is TRBV2, the J gene TRBJ1-5; 12 bases are a match to TRBD1. With 6 bases clipped from V and 4 bases from J, the junction kept 4 bases outside the gene matches. The CDR3 loop spans 15 amino acids. Germline V CDR1 and CDR2: SNHLY, FYNNEI. CDR3 nucleotide sequence: TGTGCCAGCAGCCCGGGACAGGGGGCGAATCAGCCCCAGCATTTT. This sequence encodes CASSPGQGANQPQHF.

This chain uses TRBV2 with TRBJ2-3, with 10 bases aligning to TRBD2. CDR3 length: 17 amino acids. The V gene's germline CDR1 is SNHLY and CDR2 FYNNEI. The V segment lost 6 bases and the J segment 3 bases; nucleotides outside the gene matches: 12. In DNA form, the CDR3 reads TGTGCCAGCAGCCGAGGGTACAGCGGGGGGGGAACAGATACGCAGTATTTT. This encodes CASSRGYSGGGTDTQYF. The entire variable domain, with the rest obtained from reference TRBV2 and TRBJ2-3, is as follows: EPEVTQTPSHQVTQMGQEVILRCVPISNHLYFYWYRQILGQKVEFLVSFYNNEISEKSEIFDDQFSVERPDGSNFTLKIRSTKLEDSAMYFCASSRGYSGGGTDTQYFGPGTRLTVL.